These 26 T cell receptor beta chains share one sample of origin, sequenced in a study of shared clonotypes between healthy human individuals. Clones were read by immunoSEQ multiplex PCR, and TCRdb kept only the in-frame ones, dropping some. This table holds about 380,000 clones, about 96% found once. Sequenced material: memory CD8+ T cells sorted from blood. As to subset: CD45RO+ cells pooled with CCR7-negative TemRA cells. The receptor source for this set is a man aged 25 to 40 in good health.

J is TRBJ1-5 and V is TRBV6-5, with D possibly TRBD1 on 5 matching bases. Germline V CDR1 and CDR2: MNHEY, SVGAGI. This CDR3 is built from 15 residues. V lost 5 bases, J lost 0 bases, and 11 bases lay in between. The CDR3: CASSRTFYSNQPQHF. In DNA, the CDR3 is TGTGCCAGCAGTCGGACATTTTATAGCAATCAGCCCCAGCATTTT.

The chain carries TRBV13 and TRBJ1-1; no reliable D call. Per germline, CDR1 PRHDT and CDR2 FYEKMQ (reference sequence). The CDR3 is 15 amino acids. Between the trimmed V and J ends, which lost 4 bases and 2 bases, there was a span of 14 bases. In DNA, the CDR3 is TGTGCCAGCAGCTCAAGGGCGAGAGCCAACACTGAAGCTTTCTTT. As protein: CASSSRARANTEAFF.

This chain uses TRBV19 with TRBJ2-1; TRBD2 matches at 8 bases. This CDR3 region has 17 residues. The junction had 6 bases not matched to a gene; V was cut back by 2 bases and J by 0 bases. Germline CDR1 and CDR2: LNHDA and SQIVND (reference sequence). The CDR3 reads CASSIWKGTSSYNEQFF. The CDR3 region has the DNA TGTGCCAGTAGTATATGGAAAGGGACTAGCTCCTACAATGAGCAGTTCTTC.

The CDR3, as DNA: TGTGCCAGCAGTTACCCGGGGACTAGCGAGGGGAATGAGCAGTTCTTC. Translated, it gives CASSYPGTSEGNEQFF. The genes are TRBV6-6 and TRBJ2-1, with 10 bases fitting TRBD2. Germline lookup yields CDR1 MNHNY and CDR2 SVGAGI (reference sequence). The V gene end was trimmed by 2 bases and the J gene end by 7 bases; junction bases not matched to a gene: 8. The CDR3 length is 16 residues.

Turning to this clone: Other nucleotide sequences from this sample produce the same CDR3. The chain combines TRBV4-1 with TRBJ2-7, with no clear D. The CDR3 runs 13 residues. Germline assignment: CDR1 MGHRA and CDR2 YSYEKL. With 1 base removed from V and 1 base from J, the gap between germline ends came to 5 bases. CDR3 amino acids: CASSQGVSYEQYF. CDR3 DNA sequence: TGCGCCAGCAGCCAAGGTGTGTCCTACGAGCAGTACTTC.

This sequence joins TRBV30 and TRBJ1-1; D may be TRBD1 (5 bases). Looked up from germline, CDR1 is GTSNPN and CDR2 is SVGIG (reference sequence). The CDR3 totals 12 residues. Trimming left V 5 bases short and J 1 base short, with 8 bases between. This CDR3 is CAWGGKNTEAFF. The CDR3 nucleotides are TGTGCCTGGGGGGGGAAGAACACTGAAGCTTTCTTT.

Only a few counts were recorded for this clone. Distinct nucleotide sequences in the sample also encode this CDR3. The rearrangement links TRBV7-9 to TRBJ2-3; D gene ambiguous. Looked up from germline, CDR1 is SEHNR and CDR2 is FQNEAQ (reference sequence). The CDR3 consists of 12 residues. V was cut by 3 bases and J by 3 bases, with 4 bases left in between. In DNA, the CDR3 is TGTGCCAGCAGCTTGGGGACAGATACGCAGTATTTT. This codes for CASSLGTDTQYF.

The V call is TRBV30, the J call TRBJ2-1, with 9 nucleotides matching TRBD2. Germline CDR1 reads GTSNPN; CDR2 reads SVGIG (reference sequence). The CDR3 is 14 amino acids. V lost 0 bases to trimming and J lost 4 bases; unmatched junction nucleotides: 1. CDR3 in DNA: TGTGCCTGGAGTGTCCTAGCGGGATACAATGAGCAGTTCTTC. Protein product: CAWSVLAGYNEQFF.

The chain has TRBV2 and TRBJ2-1, with TRBD2 matching 15 bases. Trimming took 7 bases from V and 0 from J; bases not matched to a gene: 4. CDR1 is SNHLY, CDR2 FYNNEI, per germline. This CDR3 is built from 17 residues. CDR3 in DNA: TGTGCCAGCAATGGACTAGCGGGAGGGTCCTCCTACAATGAGCAGTTCTTC. The encoded protein is CASNGLAGGSSYNEQFF. Full variable domain (outside the CDR3, taken from reference TRBV2 and TRBJ2-1): EPEVTQTPSHQVTQMGQEVILRCVPISNHLYFYWYRQILGQKVEFLVSFYNNEISEKSEIFDDQFSVERPDGSNFTLKIRSTKLEDSAMYFCASNGLAGGSSYNEQFFGPGTRLTVL.

This CDR3 is CASSLTSGRAQETQYF. CDR3 in DNA: TGTGCCAGCAGCCTGACTAGCGGGAGAGCGCAAGAGACCCAGTACTTC. The chain couples TRBV12-1 to TRBJ2-5; TRBD2, the D gene given by the table, was not confirmed from the DNA. TRBV12-1 is a recognized pseudogene. This CDR3 is built from 16 residues.

The chain couples TRBV5-1 to TRBJ2-1; D perhaps matches TRBD2 (5 bases). This CDR3 region has 15 residues. Trimming cost V 5 bases and J 4 bases, with 16 bases left between them. Germline V lookup: CDR1 SGHRS, CDR2 YFSETQ. DNA for the CDR3: TGCGCCAGCAGATCGGGAAGTTTCCTTTACAATGAGCAGTTCTTC. This gives the protein CASRSGSFLYNEQFF.

J is TRBJ2-7 and V is TRBV5-1, with 13 bases that match TRBD2. Germline CDR1 SGHRS, CDR2 YFSETQ. V lost 4 bases, J lost 3 bases, and 19 bases stayed unmatched. The CDR3 totals 20 residues. In nucleotides, the CDR3 is TGCGCCAGCAGCGTAAGACTAGCGGGAGGACGAGTGATCGGGCACTACGAGCAGTACTTC. Encoded protein: CASSVRLAGGRVIGHYEQYF.

This chain joins TRBV5-6 and TRBJ2-2, with D perhaps TRBD2 (7 bases). Germline CDR1 and CDR2: SGHDT and YYEEEE. Deletions cut 1 base from V and 0 bases from J, with 16 bases between. The CDR3 consists of 18 residues. CDR3 sequence (DNA): TGTGCCAGCAGCTTGTTTTGGGGGGGCGCCCCGAACACCGGGGAGCTGTTTTTT. As protein: CASSLFWGGAPNTGELFF.

The chain recombines TRBV7-8 with TRBJ2-1; a weak D match, TRBD2 (5 bases). This CDR3 comprises 14 residues. The germline V gene encodes CDR1 SGHVS and CDR2 FQNEAQ. The V end was cut by 5 bases, the J end by 7 bases, with 15 bases between. CDR3 protein: CASSPTGGANEQFF. CDR3 in DNA: TGTGCCAGCAGCCCCACTGGAGGCGCAAATGAGCAGTTCTTC.

The chain uses TRBV7-9 and TRBJ2-7; a weak D match, TRBD1 (6 bases). With 4 bases removed from V and 2 bases from J, the gap between germline ends came to 9 bases. Germline CDR1 and CDR2: SEHNR and FQNEAQ (reference sequence). The CDR3 consists of 13 residues. The CDR3: CASSSRDTYEQYF. The CDR3 region has the DNA TGTGCCAGCAGCTCCCGGGACACCTACGAGCAGTACTTC.

The chain links TRBV30 to TRBJ1-5, with D maybe TRBD1 (5 bases). Germline CDR1 reads GTSNPN; CDR2 reads SVGIG (reference sequence). The CDR3 is 14 amino acids. Trimming removed 1 base from V and 0 bases from J, with 7 bases in between. CDR3 protein: CAWSGTYSNQPQHF. The CDR3 region has the DNA TGTGCCTGGAGTGGGACATATAGCAATCAGCCCCAGCATTTT.

V usage is TRBV11-2 and J usage is TRBJ1-1; TRBD1 aligns across 8 bases. CDR1 SGHAT and CDR2 FQNNGV come from the germline V gene. The ends lost 5 bases at V and 0 bases at J; junction bases unmatched: 2. This CDR3 region has 14 residues. Written as DNA, the CDR3 is TGTGCCAGCAGCCGGGACAGGTTGAACACTGAAGCTTTCTTT. Amino acid sequence: CASSRDRLNTEAFF.

This clone was observed a single time. This chain links TRBV7-6 with TRBJ2-1; no clear D. In germline, CDR1 is SGHVS, CDR2 FNYEAQ. The V end was cut by 3 bases, the J end by 10 bases, with 7 bases between. This CDR3 contains 11 residues. CDR3 sequence reads: CASSLTVEQFF. In nucleotides, the CDR3 is TGTGCCAGCAGCTTGACGGTAGAGCAGTTCTTC.

V and J are TRBV19 and TRBJ2-6; the match to TRBD1 covers 10 bases. Germline V gene sequence: CDR1 LNHDA, CDR2 SQIVND (reference sequence). The CDR3 is 17 residues long. J gave up 1 base and V 4 bases, and 4 bases lay outside the gene matches. The CDR3 loop is CASSKRQGASGANVLTF. The DNA of the CDR3 is TGTGCCAGTAGTAAGCGACAGGGGGCATCTGGGGCCAACGTCCTGACTTTC.

The rearrangement uses TRBV28 and TRBJ2-3; the D gene is possibly TRBD2 (6 bases). Trimming stripped 1 base from V and 2 bases from J, with 22 bases between. This CDR3 contains 19 residues. CDR1 and CDR2 (germline): MDHEN, SYDVKM. The CDR3 bases are TGTGCCAGCAGTTTATTTGCGCCTCTGAGGGAGGTCCCCACAGATACGCAGTATTTT. It encodes CASSLFAPLREVPTDTQYF.

This chain joins TRBV6-5 and TRBJ1-2; maybe TRBD1 (5 bases). The CDR3 spans 14 residues. V lost 3 bases and J 4 bases, leaving 12 bases between the germline ends. Germline values: CDR1 MNHEY, CDR2 SVGAGI. The CDR3 region is CASSYGDSGYGYTF. The CDR3 DNA follows: TGTGCCAGCAGTTATGGAGACAGTGGCTATGGCTACACCTTC.

This clone has only one observation. Sequence at one end of the junction differs from germline and may be a read error. The chain links TRBV5-1 to TRBJ2-7, with 10 bases matching TRBD2. CDR3 length equals 16 residues. Germline assignment: CDR1 SGHRS and CDR2 YFSETQ. The CDR3 DNA reads TGCGCCAGCAGCGGAGGACTAGCGGTGGTCTCCTACAAGCAGTACTTC. It translates to CASSGGLAVVSYKQYF.

This chain connects TRBV7-9 to TRBJ2-7; 8 bases line up with TRBD2. Germline loops: CDR1 SEHNR, CDR2 FQNEAQ (reference sequence). This CDR3 spans 15 amino acids. J lost 5 bases, V lost 2 bases, and 8 bases had no gene match. CDR3 DNA sequence: TGTGCCAGCAGCTTACCCTTAGCGGGACTCGACGAGCAGTACTTC. It encodes CASSLPLAGLDEQYF.

The genes are TRBV2 and TRBJ2-7; 9 bases fit TRBD1. Trimming cost V 7 bases and J 3 bases; bases outside gene matches: 7. CDR3 length: 14 residues. Germline V gene data show CDR1 as SNHLY and CDR2 as FYNNEI. CDR3 amino acids: CASKPGTGYYEQYF. The CDR3 DNA sequence: TGTGCCAGCAAACCCGGGACAGGGTACTACGAGCAGTACTTC.

This clone was seen just once. CDR3 protein: CASRGRLAGLETQYF. Here the CDR3 DNA reads TGTGCCAGCAGGGGCAGACTAGCGGGATTGGAGACCCAGTACTTC. The V gene is TRBV27, the J gene TRBJ2-5; the match to TRBD2 covers 11 bases. Unmatched junction bases numbered 8, after V lost 6 bases and J lost 5 bases. This CDR3 comprises 15 residues. Germline V gives CDR1 MNHEY, CDR2 SMNVEV (reference sequence).

This clone has a single count. The V call is TRBV7-2, the J call TRBJ1-5; 9 positions agree with TRBD1. The germline V gene has CDR1 SGHTA and CDR2 FQGNSA. With V trimmed by 5 bases and J by 2 bases, 7 bases remained unmatched. The CDR3 has 16 residues. The CDR3 loop reads CASSPTGGLGNQPQHF. CDR3 nucleotide sequence: TGTGCCAGCAGCCCAACAGGGGGCCTTGGCAATCAGCCCCAGCATTTT.